A selection of T cell receptor beta chains follows, all from one sample in a study of T cells after yellow fever vaccination. One entry per CDR3 protein, called by TCRdb with MiXCR from the 5' RACE reads. The table records about 140,000 distinct CDR3 sequences, around 6.3% of them present only once. The starting material was CD4+ T cells sorted from PBMCs, obtained 10 days after the yellow fever booster vaccination. The receptor set was obtained from a man aged 25-45 years who received the YFV17D yellow fever vaccine. CDR3s include the opening cysteine and the closing phenylalanine or tryptophan. Fields, in order: J gene, clone size, D gene, V gene, CDR3 length, CDR3 protein, CDR3 DNA. A D gene is named only where the DNA matches it firmly. Not every row has a clone size; where given, it reads once, few, many or a size class.

>TRBJ2-7|many|TRBD1|TRBV28|15
CASSFQGADIYEQYF
TGTGCCAGCAGTTTCCAGGGGGCCGATATTTACGAGCAGTACTTC
>TRBJ1-1|NA|NA|TRBV29-1|12
CSVDWGSPEAFF
TGCAGCGTTGATTGGGGCAGCCCTGAAGCTTTCTTT
>TRBJ2-7|many|TRBD2|TRBV5-5|17
CASTFGISTGGAYEQYF
TGTGCCAGCACCTTTGGGATTAGTACGGGAGGGGCCTACGAGCAGTACTTC
>TRBJ2-7|many|TRBD1|TRBV7-2|14
CASSVQGAYDEQYF
TGTGCCAGCAGCGTACAGGGGGCTTACGACGAGCAGTACTTC
>TRBJ1-2|NA|NA|TRBV24-1|12
CATSDPLYGYTF
TGTGCCACCAGTGACCCACTCTATGGCTACACCTTC
>TRBJ2-7|NA|NA|TRBV7-8|12
CASSLDPGEQYF
TGTGCCAGCAGCTTAGACCCGGGCGAGCAGTACTTC
>TRBJ2-7|NA|NA|TRBV7-9|12
CASSLEGTEQYF
TGTGCCAGCAGCTTAGAAGGGACAGAGCAGTACTTC
>TRBJ2-7|many|TRBD2|TRBV5-1|15
CASSLEASGTYEQYF
TGCGCCAGCAGCTTGGAGGCTAGCGGGACCTACGAGCAGTACTTC
>TRBJ2-5|many|NA|TRBV7-2|13
CASSERGEETQYF
TGTGCCAGCAGCGAACGGGGAGAGGAGACCCAGTACTTC
>TRBJ2-3|many|TRBD2|TRBV4-3|16
CASSLGTSGRTDTQYF
TGCGCCAGCAGCCTCGGGACTAGCGGGCGTACAGATACGCAGTATTTT
>TRBJ2-3|many|TRBD1|TRBV5-1|17
CASSENPGQGGADTQYF
TGCGCCAGCAGCGAGAACCCGGGACAGGGGGGAGCAGATACGCAGTATTTT
>TRBJ1-1|many|TRBD1|TRBV5-1|12
CASSLDRGLAFF
TGCGCCAGCAGCTTGGACAGGGGGTTAGCTTTCTTT
>TRBJ1-6|many|TRBD1|TRBV20-1|14
CSALKGAGNSPLHF
TGCAGTGCACTGAAGGGGGCGGGAAATTCACCCCTCCACTTT
>TRBJ2-3|many|NA|TRBV19|18
CASSKTTGIWASTDTQYF
TGTGCCAGTAGCAAAACGACTGGGATTTGGGCGAGCACAGATACGCAGTATTTT
>TRBJ2-3|many|TRBD1|TRBV20-1|13
CSARTGGTDTQYF
TGCAGTGCTAGAACAGGGGGAACAGATACGCAGTATTTT
>TRBJ2-6|many|NA|TRBV9|15
CASSLTYSGANVLTF
TGTGCCAGCAGCCTCACTTACTCTGGGGCCAACGTCCTGACTTTC
>TRBJ2-1|many|NA|TRBV9|16
CASSSWVGNSYNEQFF
TGTGCCAGCAGCTCCTGGGTCGGGAACTCCTACAATGAGCAGTTCTTC
>TRBJ2-5|few|TRBD2|TRBV10-2|17
CASRAWKREGYQETQYF
TGCGCCAGCAGAGCCTGGAAGCGGGAGGGGTACCAAGAGACCCAGTACTTC
>TRBJ2-7|many|TRBD1|TRBV12-3/TRBV12-4|15
CASSFSTGGVYEQYF
TGTGCCAGCAGTTTTTCCACAGGGGGCGTATACGAGCAGTACTTC
>TRBJ2-1|many|NA|TRBV24-1|13
CATSDPGPHEQFF
TGTGCCACCAGTGATCCGGGTCCCCATGAGCAGTTCTTC
>TRBJ2-7|many|TRBD1|TRBV7-2|14
CASSWDRGTFEQYF
TGTGCCAGCAGCTGGGACAGGGGAACGTTTGAGCAGTACTTC
>TRBJ2-1|many|NA|TRBV6-5|15
CASSPGTSSYNEQFF
TGTGCCAGCAGCCCCGGGACCAGCTCCTACAATGAGCAGTTCTTC
>TRBJ2-5|many|TRBD2|TRBV10-3|13
CAINEAGTETQYF
TGTGCCATCAATGAAGCGGGAACAGAGACCCAGTACTTC
>TRBJ2-1|many|NA|TRBV7-2|12
CASSAGTPRQFF
TGTGCCAGCAGCGCCGGGACTCCGCGGCAGTTCTTC
>TRBJ1-1|few|TRBD1|TRBV6-6|12
CASSQPGQGAFF
TGTGCCAGCAGTCAACCGGGACAGGGGGCTTTCTTT
>TRBJ2-3|many|NA|TRBV7-6|15
CASSLIGTRTDTQYF
TGTGCCAGCAGCTTAATAGGGACGCGCACAGATACGCAGTATTTT
>TRBJ1-6|few|TRBD1|TRBV9|15
CASSPRDRVYSPLHF
TGTGCCAGCAGCCCCCGGGACAGGGTTTATTCACCCCTCCACTTT
>TRBJ2-7|many|NA|TRBV5-5|12
CASSQDNYEQYF
TGTGCCAGCAGCCAGGACAACTACGAGCAGTACTTC
>TRBJ2-1|many|NA|TRBV28|11
CASRTYNEQFF
TGTGCCAGCAGGACCTACAATGAGCAGTTCTTC
>TRBJ2-1|many|TRBD2|TRBV12-3/TRBV12-4|15
CASSLTGGRANEQFF
TGTGCCAGCAGCCTGACAGGCGGGAGGGCCAATGAGCAGTTCTTC
>TRBJ1-4|many|NA|TRBV7-9|13
CASHRTVGEKLFF
TGTGCCAGCCATCGGACAGTTGGGGAAAAACTGTTTTTT
>TRBJ1-5|NA|NA|TRBV7-2|15
CASSLTTVNNQPQHF
TGTGCCAGCAGCTTAACCACAGTCAACAATCAGCCCCAGCATTTT
>TRBJ1-5|many|TRBD1|TRBV2|16
CASSTQGALTDQPQHF
TGTGCCAGCAGTACACAGGGGGCCCTGACTGATCAGCCCCAGCATTTT
>TRBJ2-7|many|TRBD2|TRBV5-1|16
CASSFAFGAGVYEQYF
TGCGCCAGCAGCTTCGCCTTTGGAGCGGGAGTCTACGAGCAGTACTTC